The 14 T cell receptor beta chains reported below all come from one sample, sequenced in a study of T cell responses to AZD1222 COVID-19 vaccine. The protocol was immunoSEQ multiplex PCR, while the TCRdb copy is restricted to in-frame clones and leaves out a portion. The table lists some 120,000 clones, about 90% of them singletons. The starting material was peripheral blood, obtained on day 0 of AZD1222 vaccination. The source is an adult in good health.

The V gene is TRBV10-3, the J gene TRBJ1-3; D gene unclear. Trimming shortened V by 7 bases and J by 5 bases, and 9 bases separated the two germline ends. The germline V gene has CDR1 ENHRY and CDR2 SYGVKD. CDR3 size: 12 residues. CDR3 sequence reads: CAITSNRNTIYF. The CDR3 bases are TGTGCCATCACTAGTAACAGAAACACCATATATTTT.

This chain connects TRBV29-1 to TRBJ1-2; perhaps TRBD1 as D (6 bases). Germline-derived CDR1 and CDR2 are SQVTM and ANQGSEA. V lost 2 bases, J lost 8 bases, and 15 bases lay in between. The CDR3 is made up of 13 amino acids. CDR3 protein: CSVENAGAKGYTF. The CDR3, as DNA: TGCAGCGTTGAAAACGCGGGGGCGAAGGGCTACACCTTC.

V usage is TRBV16 and J usage is TRBJ2-7, with 7 bases lining up with TRBD1. From germline, CDR1 is KGHSY and CDR2 FQNENV. With 4 bases clipped from V and 1 base from J, the junction kept 7 bases outside the gene matches. This CDR3 is built from 15 residues. In nucleotides, the CDR3 is TGTGCCAGCAGCCTCAACCGGGACAGTTCCTACGAGCAGTACTTC. This codes for CASSLNRDSSYEQYF.

The J gene is TRBJ1-2, the V gene TRBV2; the D gene is possibly TRBD1 (6 bases). The CDR3 extends over 14 amino acids. Trimming shortened V by 7 bases and J by 1 base, and 13 bases separated the two germline ends. The germline V gene has CDR1 SNHLY and CDR2 FYNNEI. The CDR3 region is CASMGAARNYGYTF. Here the CDR3 DNA reads TGTGCCAGCATGGGGGCAGCCCGTAACTATGGCTACACCTTC. The variable domain in full, completed from reference TRBV2 and TRBJ1-2, reads EPEVTQTPSHQVTQMGQEVILRCVPISNHLYFYWYRQILGQKVEFLVSFYNNEISEKSEIFDDQFSVERPDGSNFTLKIRSTKLEDSAMYFCASMGAARNYGYTFGSGTRLTVV.

Only one count was recorded for this clone. The chain combines TRBV5-4 with TRBJ1-1, with D possibly matching TRBD1 (6 bases). V shed 4 bases and J shed 9 bases, with 13 bases lying between them. The germline V gene has CDR1 SGHNT and CDR2 YYREEE (reference sequence). There are 12 residues in the CDR3. The CDR3 nucleotides read TGTGCCAGCAGCCTTACAGGGAGTAAAGCTTTCTTT. This translates into CASSLTGSKAFF.

This chain joins TRBV13 and TRBJ2-1, with 15 bases matching TRBD2. V lost 5 bases, J lost 15 bases, and 14 bases stayed unmatched. Germline V gene sequence: CDR1 PRHDT, CDR2 FYEKMQ (reference sequence). The CDR3 covers 16 residues. The CDR3 DNA reads as TGTGCCAGCAGCCTTGCAGGACTAGCGGGAGGGGTCCCGCTGTTCTTC. Amino acid sequence: CASSLAGLAGGVPLFF. Variable domain in full (rest from reference TRBV13 and TRBJ2-1): AAGVIQSPRHLIKEKRETATLKCYPIPRHDTVYWYQQGPGQDPQFLISFYEKMQSDKGSIPDRFSAQQFSDYHSELNMSSLELGDSALYFCASSLAGLAGGVPLFFGPGTRLTVL.

This clone has just a few counts. V and J are TRBV5-8 and TRBJ2-1, with 7 bases lining up with TRBD1. Germline CDR1 reads SGHTS; CDR2 reads YDEGEE. The CDR3 covers 16 residues. J lost 2 bases, V lost 0 bases, and 5 bases had no gene match. The CDR3 region is CASSLGGGEPYNEQFF. The CDR3 coding sequence is TGTGCCAGCAGCTTGGGAGGGGGCGAGCCCTACAATGAGCAGTTCTTC.

The V and J genes are TRBV2 and TRBJ1-3; unclear D gene. V was shortened by 8 bases and J by 0 bases, with 14 bases between the two germline ends. Per the germline V gene, CDR1 is SNHLY and CDR2 is FYNNEI. This CDR3 is built from 15 residues. Here the CDR3 reads CASPGSVSSGNTIYF. DNA of the CDR3: TGTGCCAGCCCTGGCTCCGTCAGCTCTGGAAACACCATATATTTT.

This chain links TRBV5-3 with TRBJ2-1; the D gene could be TRBD1 or TRBD2 (5 bases each). TRBV5-3 is recorded as an ORF, its role being uncertain. The CDR3 extends over 13 amino acids. With 6 bases removed from V and 15 bases from J, the gap between germline ends came to 22 bases. CDR3 nucleotide sequence: TGTGCCAGAATCCTTACAAAAAGGGGCGGGCGGTTCTTC. This gives the protein CARILTKRGGRFF.

The rearrangement links TRBV15 to TRBJ1-2, with D hard to call. The CDR3 is made up of 15 amino acids. Germline CDR1 and CDR2: LNHNV and YYDKDF (reference sequence). Trimming shortened V by 0 bases and J by 7 bases, and 15 bases separated the two germline ends. The CDR3 is CATSRDPGTGSGYTF. CDR3 sequence (DNA): TGTGCCACCAGCAGAGATCCAGGAACGGGTAGTGGCTACACCTTC.

The chain couples TRBV21-1 to TRBJ1-2. TRBV21-1 is listed as a pseudogene. This CDR3 region has 11 residues. The CDR3 protein is CASSTGYGYTF. The CDR3 DNA reads TGTGCCAGCAGCACCGGCTATGGCTACACCTTC.

The chain recombines TRBV21-1 with TRBJ2-6; TRBD1, as called in the table, went unchecked against the DNA. TRBV21-1 is a pseudogene. This CDR3 is 18 amino acids long. CDR3 sequence (DNA): TGTGCCAGCAGCAAAGAGCGGGGACAGGGAGCTGGGGCCAACGTCCTGACTTTC. Its protein product is CASSKERGQGAGANVLTF.

The chain links TRBV27 to TRBJ1-2; 9 nucleotides line up with TRBD1. Germline V CDR1 and CDR2: MNHEY, SMNVEV (reference sequence). The J segment lost 5 bases and the V segment lost 5 bases, leaving 9 bases of the junction unmatched. The CDR3 runs 15 residues. CDR3 bases: TGTGCCAGCAGTACCGCCCGGGACAGGGAATATGGCTACACCTTC. Translating it yields CASSTARDREYGYTF.

The chain uses TRBV4-1 and TRBJ2-1; 10 bases map to TRBD2. This CDR3 comprises 16 residues. From germline, CDR1 is MGHRA and CDR2 YSYEKL. V lost 1 base to trimming and J lost 5 bases; unmatched junction nucleotides: 5. CDR3 in DNA: TGCGCCAGCAGCCAAGGTAGCGGGAGGAAAGACAATGAGCAGTTCTTC. Encoded protein: CASSQGSGRKDNEQFF.